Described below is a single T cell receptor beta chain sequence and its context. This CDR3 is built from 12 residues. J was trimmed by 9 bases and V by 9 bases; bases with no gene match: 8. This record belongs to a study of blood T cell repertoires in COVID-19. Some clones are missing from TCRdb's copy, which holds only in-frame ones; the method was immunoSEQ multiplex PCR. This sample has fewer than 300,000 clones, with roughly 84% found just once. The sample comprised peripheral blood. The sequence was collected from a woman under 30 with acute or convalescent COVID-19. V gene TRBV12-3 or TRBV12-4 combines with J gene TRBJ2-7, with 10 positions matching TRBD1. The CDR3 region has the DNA TGTGCCAGTCTGGGACAGGGGATTCGGCAGTACTTC. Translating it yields CASLGQGIRQYF.